These T cell receptor beta chains were read from a single sample in a study of technical replicates of blood from a handful of donors. Profiling relied on immunoSEQ multiplex PCR, and the TCRdb table lists in-frame clones only, not all of them. The table has around 70,000 clones, 95% seen once; the top ten hold more than 0.2%. Sequencing was done on a sample of T cells isolated from PBMCs. The receptors shown here come from a human donor in good health. The CDR3 runs from the conserved cysteine through the conserved F or W. Fields, in order: clone size, V gene, D gene, J gene, CDR3 protein, CDR3 DNA. A D gene is named only where the DNA matches it firmly. The size of a clone is reported for some rows only, either as once, few or many, or as a class for expanded clones.

-	TRBV6-5	TRBD1	TRBJ2-5	CASSYSPGQGKETQYF	TGTGCCAGCAGTTACTCCCCGGGACAGGGGAAGGAGACCCAGTACTTC
-	TRBV7-8	-	TRBJ1-2	CASSFQGSDGYTF	TGTGCCAGCAGCTTCCAGGGTTCAGATGGCTACACCTTC
once	TRBV13	-	TRBJ1-5	CASSLTVNQPQHF	TGTGCCAGCAGCTTAACAGTCAATCAGCCCCAGCATTTT
once	TRBV28	TRBD2	TRBJ2-7	CASSFRTSGSYEQYF	TGTGCCAGCAGTTTTCGGACTAGCGGGAGCTACGAGCAGTACTTC
-	TRBV19	-	TRBJ1-2	CASSIGRTAYGYTF	TGTGCCAGTAGTATCGGGAGGACAGCCTATGGCTACACCTTC
-	TRBV28	TRBD1	TRBJ1-1	CASRTGVGLDTEAFF	TGTGCCAGCAGAACAGGGGTGGGGTTGGACACTGAAGCTTTCTTT
-	TRBV18	-	TRBJ2-1	CASSPPLEIAPNNEQFF	TGTGCCAGCTCACCACCATTAGAGATAGCGCCGAACAATGAGCAGTTCTTC
-	TRBV19	TRBD1	TRBJ2-4	CASRHRGAKNIQYF	TGTGCCAGTCGACACAGGGGAGCCAAAAACATTCAGTACTTC
-	TRBV18	TRBD2	TRBJ2-1	CASSTYGTSSAYNEQFF	TGTGCCAGCTCAACTTATGGGACTAGCAGCGCCTACAATGAGCAGTTCTTC
-	TRBV5-1	TRBD1	TRBJ2-5	CASSLAGTEEETQYF	TGCGCCAGCAGCCTGGCCGGGACAGAGGAAGAGACCCAGTACTTC
-	TRBV28	-	TRBJ2-7	CASLKDISYEQYF	TGTGCCAGCCTCAAGGACATTAGCTACGAGCAGTACTTC
-	TRBV30	-	TRBJ1-2	CAWQGFGRWGGYTF	TGTGCCTGGCAGGGGTTCGGGAGGTGGGGTGGCTACACCTTC
-	TRBV2	-	TRBJ1-2	CASSVSQADYGYTF	TGTGCCAGCAGTGTAAGCCAGGCAGACTATGGCTACACCTTC
-	TRBV20-1	TRBD1	TRBJ2-7	CSANRGEQYF	TGCAGTGCTAACAGGGGCGAGCAGTACTTC
-	TRBV7-7	-	TRBJ2-5	CASSWGRGDETQYF	TGTGCCAGCAGCTGGGGAAGGGGCGACGAGACCCAGTACTTC
once	TRBV4-1	-	TRBJ2-1	CASSQEGPGSPVKEQFF	TGCGCCAGCAGCCAAGAGGGGCCAGGATCCCCCGTGAAGGAGCAGTTCTTC
-	TRBV5-1	-	TRBJ1-5	CASSPTGHNQPQHF	TGCGCCAGCAGCCCCACAGGGCACAATCAGCCCCAGCATTTT
-	TRBV28	-	TRBJ1-4	CASSLTDPLEKLFF	TGTGCCAGCAGTTTAACAGACCCGCTCGAAAAACTGTTTTTT
-	TRBV6-1	TRBD1	TRBJ1-1	CASRLGQLNTEAFF	TGTGCCAGCAGGTTGGGACAGCTAAACACTGAAGCTTTCTTT
-	TRBV19	TRBD1	TRBJ1-4	CASSLGQSTNEKLFF	TGTGCCAGTAGCTTGGGACAGTCAACTAATGAAAAACTGTTTTTT
-	TRBV5-1	-	TRBJ2-2	CASSYGYPRTGNFTGELFF	TGCGCCAGCAGCTACGGATACCCCAGGACTGGTAACTTCACCGGGGAGCTGTTTTTT
-	TRBV9	-	TRBJ2-2	CASSSTSKPGELFF	TGTGCCAGCAGTTCTACTAGCAAACCCGGGGAGCTGTTTTTT
-	TRBV12-5	-	TRBJ2-5	CASAGGWTQYF	TGTGCTAGTGCGGGTGGTTGGACCCAGTACTTC
-	TRBV7-2	-	TRBJ1-5	CASSPTAGSNQPQHF	TGTGCCAGCAGCCCCACCGCAGGGTCAAATCAGCCCCAGCATTTT
-	TRBV7-8	-	TRBJ2-2	CASSLVTARTGELFF	TGTGCCAGCAGCTTAGTGACAGCGAGAACCGGGGAGCTGTTTTTT
-	TRBV19	TRBD1	TRBJ2-7	CASNNPSGQGLHEQYF	TGTGCCAGTAATAACCCCTCCGGACAGGGTTTGCACGAGCAGTACTTC
-	TRBV13	TRBD2	TRBJ2-3	CASSLLTSQTDTQYF	TGTGCCAGCAGCTTACTGACTAGCCAAACAGATACGCAGTATTTT
-	TRBV6-1	TRBD2	TRBJ2-1	CASTLRTGGGNEQFF	TGTGCCAGCACCCTAAGAACGGGAGGGGGCAATGAGCAGTTCTTC
-	TRBV2	TRBD1	TRBJ1-1	CASRETGVEAFF	TGTGCCAGCAGGGAGACAGGGGTTGAAGCTTTCTTT
-	TRBV12-2	-	TRBJ2-5	CASRHPRQGKGGETQYF	TGTGCAAGTCGCCACCCAAGACAGGGGAAAGGCGGTGAGACCCAGTACTTC
-	TRBV6-5	-	TRBJ2-7	CASSIRGDGSYEQYF	TGTGCCAGCAGTATCAGGGGGGATGGCTCCTACGAGCAGTACTTC
-	TRBV4-1	-	TRBJ2-7	CASSQDPGQNYEQYF	TGCGCCAGCAGCCAAGACCCGGGACAAAACTACGAGCAGTACTTC
-	TRBV29-1	-	TRBJ2-3	CSVDSRAADTQYF	TGCAGCGTTGACAGCAGGGCAGCAGATACGCAGTATTTT
-	TRBV7-8	-	TRBJ1-4	CASSLVAGSVEKLFF	TGTGCCAGCAGCTTAGTGGCGGGATCGGTTGAAAAACTGTTTTTT
-	TRBV4-1	TRBD1	TRBJ2-1	CASSLKSGTGTFNEQFF	TGCGCCAGCAGCCTAAAATCCGGGACAGGTACTTTCAATGAGCAGTTCTTC
-	TRBV6-5	-	TRBJ1-4	CASRGAGMANEKLFF	TGTGCCAGCAGGGGGGCAGGAATGGCTAATGAAAAACTGTTTTTT
-	TRBV9	TRBD1	TRBJ1-2	CASSVVGQNYGYTF	TGTGCCAGCAGCGTAGTGGGACAGAACTATGGCTACACCTTC
once	TRBV29-1	TRBD1	TRBJ1-1	CSVGTGVGTEAFF	TGCAGCGTTGGGACAGGGGTGGGCACTGAAGCTTTCTTT
-	TRBV5-4	-	TRBJ2-7	CASSFSDRTYEQYF	TGTGCCAGCAGCTTTTCGGACAGAACCTACGAGCAGTACTTC
-	TRBV19	TRBD2	TRBJ2-7	CASSIGGLAGDEQYF	TGTGCCAGTAGTATAGGCGGACTAGCGGGAGACGAGCAGTACTTC
-	TRBV2	TRBD1	TRBJ2-7	CASRDRGNEQYF	TGTGCCAGCAGGGACAGGGGTAACGAGCAGTACTTC
-	TRBV28	-	TRBJ1-2	CASSSRDSSGGYTF	TGTGCCAGCAGTTCTCGAGATTCCTCGGGTGGCTACACCTTC
-	TRBV27	TRBD1	TRBJ1-2	CASSMGQGNYGYTF	TGTGCCAGCAGTATGGGACAGGGTAACTATGGCTACACCTTC
-	TRBV10-3	TRBD1	TRBJ1-2	CAITGDRANYGYTF	TGTGCCATCACAGGGGACAGGGCTAACTATGGCTACACCTTC
once	TRBV30	TRBD1	TRBJ1-4	CAVDRGTRKLFF	TGTGCTGTGGACAGGGGCACTAGAAAACTGTTTTTT
-	TRBV6-5	TRBD1	TRBJ2-7	CASSYGTGDSYEQYF	TGTGCCAGCAGTTACGGGACAGGAGACTCCTACGAGCAGTACTTC
-	TRBV4-1	-	TRBJ1-5	CASSQEEEDNQPQHF	TGCGCCAGCAGCCAAGAAGAGGAGGACAATCAGCCCCAGCATTTT
-	TRBV28	TRBD2	TRBJ2-7	CASSFEREGYEQYF	TGTGCCAGCAGTTTCGAGCGGGAGGGTTACGAGCAGTACTTC
-	TRBV29-1	-	TRBJ1-3	CSVGGIGEDTIYF	TGCAGCGTTGGGGGCATTGGTGAAGACACCATATATTTT
-	TRBV29-1	-	TRBJ1-2	CSVTEFYGYTF	TGCAGCGTTACAGAGTTCTATGGCTACACCTTC
-	TRBV7-8	TRBD1	TRBJ2-5	CASSSDRGETQYF	TGTGCCAGCAGCTCGGACAGGGGGGAGACCCAGTACTTC